This T cell receptor beta chain is from a study of control samples from healthy donors and cancer patients. This clone showed up just a few times. The CDR3 loop spans 11 amino acids. The germline V and J ends were trimmed by 1 base and 8 bases, with 3 bases remaining between them. CDR1 LGHNA and CDR2 YNFKEQ come from the germline V gene. The table came from immunoSEQ multiplex PCR; TCRdb's copy has only in-frame clones and leaves some out. The table records 70,000 to 100,000 clones, 70% to 90% of them present only once. This clonotype originated in a woman aged 60 to 75 with head and neck cancer. The rearrangement joins TRBV4-2 to TRBJ2-1; D is uncertain. Sequences were obtained from PBMCs. In DNA, the CDR3 is TGTGCCAGCAGCCAAGGCCATGAGCAGTTCTTC. Its translation is CASSQGHEQFF.